Listed here are 10 T cell receptor beta chains from one sample, sequenced in a study of Ad26.COV2.S vaccination and SARS-CoV-2 variants (dated by TCRdb to the early 2020s). Taken with the paper, the label for treatment or condition translates to: about 20 received Ad26.COV2.S at low or high dose, single or two shots; 5 received placebo; per-sample allocation not given. Repertoires of vaccine and placebo recipients were sequenced from samples collected on day 63 after the first injection. Library preparation was by the immunoSEQ multiplex PCR assay. In its TCRdb copy, this immuneACCESS table keeps in-frame sequences only and misses some clones. Where compared with another copy, unresolved V genes explain less than half of these, and the others have no known cause. The sample records 350,000 to 400,000 clones, around nine tenths of which are singletons. The ten largest clonotypes hold about 3.6% of the sample.

Sequencing was performed on peripheral blood, taken in a trial of Ad26.COV2.S vaccine versus placebo. These receptors were obtained from a person between 18 and 65 years old who received the Ad26.COV2.S COVID-19 vaccine or a placebo.

The chain combines TRBV25-1 with TRBJ1-2, with D possibly matching TRBD1 (6 bases). Trimming removed 3 bases from V and 5 bases from J, with 10 bases in between. CDR3 length: 13 residues. Germline-derived CDR1 and CDR2 are MGHDK and SYGVNS. The chain's CDR3 is CASSEPQGYGYTF. CDR3 nucleotide sequence: TGTGCCAGCAGTGAGCCCCAGGGGTATGGCTACACCTTC.

The J gene is TRBJ2-3, the V gene TRBV5-8; tentative D call: TRBD2 (5 bases). Germline lookup yields CDR1 SGHTS and CDR2 YDEGEE. There are 15 residues in the CDR3. V was trimmed by 4 bases and J by 1 base, leaving 13 bases between them. CDR3 sequence (DNA): TGTGCCAGCAGCCCCGGGGTGGTCGGCACAGATACGCAGTATTTT. It yields the protein CASSPGVVGTDTQYF.

The chain has TRBV28 and TRBJ2-1; the D is unclear. This CDR3 spans 14 amino acids. V gave up 3 bases and J gave up 12 bases, with 18 bases separating them. From germline, CDR1 is MDHEN and CDR2 SYDVKM. DNA of the CDR3: TGTGCCAGCAGTTTCGCTCGGACGCCTCCTGGGCAGTTCTTC. Its protein product is CASSFARTPPGQFF. The full variable domain, in which reference TRBV28 and TRBJ2-1 provide the parts outside the CDR3, is DVKVTQSSRYLVKRTGEKVFLECVQDMDHENMFWYRQDPGLGLRLIYFSYDVKMKEKGDIPEGYSVSREKKERFSLILESASTNQTSMYLCASSFARTPPGQFFGPGTRLTVL.

This clone was observed a single time. V usage is TRBV5-6 and J usage is TRBJ1-2; tentative D call: TRBD1 (5 bases). V gave up 2 bases and J gave up 8 bases, with 13 bases separating them. The CDR3 sequence is 13 residues long. In germline, CDR1 is SGHDT, CDR2 YYEEEE. CDR3 coding DNA: TGTGCCAGCAGCTTAAAGACAGCAGGGGGCTACACCTTC. Translation: CASSLKTAGGYTF.

This clone was recorded only once. CDR3 sequence reads: CASTMGQPYNEQFF. DNA for the CDR3: TGTGCCAGCACCATGGGACAGCCTTACAATGAGCAGTTCTTC. The chain has TRBV6-5 and TRBJ2-1; the match to TRBD1 covers 7 bases. The CDR3 is made up of 14 amino acids. The germline V gene encodes CDR1 MNHEY and CDR2 SVGAGI. Trimming removed 7 bases from V and 4 bases from J; junction bases left unmatched: 7.

The genes are TRBV10-3 and TRBJ1-1; no clear D. Germline values: CDR1 ENHRY, CDR2 SYGVKD. The CDR3 length is 14 residues. V was cut by 8 bases and J by 1 base, with 14 bases left in between. The CDR3 here is CAIGREAENTEAFF. In DNA form, the CDR3 reads TGTGCCATCGGAAGGGAAGCTGAGAACACTGAAGCTTTCTTT.

The V gene is TRBV14, the J gene TRBJ2-4; D remains ambiguous. Per the germline V gene, CDR1 is SGHDN and CDR2 is FVKESK. The CDR3 sequence is 12 residues long. V gave up 2 bases and J gave up 8 bases, with 7 bases separating them. The CDR3 coding sequence is TGTGCCAGCAGCCAATGGAGAGACATTCAGTACTTC. This gives the protein CASSQWRDIQYF.

The J gene is TRBJ1-1, the V gene TRBV19; D gene unclear. Per germline, CDR1 LNHDA and CDR2 SQIVND (reference sequence). The CDR3 covers 14 residues. Deletions cut 7 bases from V and 1 base from J, with 13 bases between. CDR3 region: CASTQLAGNTEAFF. DNA for the CDR3: TGTGCCAGTACCCAACTGGCGGGGAACACTGAAGCTTTCTTT.

The chain couples TRBV4-1 to TRBJ2-7, with 7 bases aligning to TRBD1. Per the germline V gene, CDR1 is MGHRA and CDR2 is YSYEKL. CDR3 length equals 14 residues. V shed 5 bases and J 4 bases; nucleotides not matched to a gene: 8. In DNA form, the CDR3 reads TGCGCCAGCAGCTCTAGGACAGGTACATACGAGCAGTACTTC. Its translation is CASSSRTGTYEQYF.

This sequence joins TRBV10-3 and TRBJ2-7, with D possibly matching TRBD1 (5 bases). This CDR3 is built from 13 residues. V was shortened by 4 bases and J by 7 bases, with 14 bases between the two germline ends. Germline CDR1 is ENHRY and CDR2 is SYGVKD. This chain's CDR3 is CAISGGQRQEQYF. The DNA of the CDR3 is TGTGCCATCAGTGGAGGACAACGGCAAGAGCAGTACTTC.